This TCR beta chain comes out of a study of blood T cells in healthy people across ages. General study points: Long-lived donors had more naive CD4+ cells and higher diversity than aged donors. Estimates of diversity drawn from one million T cells were considered underestimates.

For the second PCR, which ran for about 7 to 12 cycles, a sample-barcoded 5' primer and a J-beta primer mix were used. From the 5' RACE reads, TCRdb called clonotypes with MiXCR, one entry per CDR3 protein. The sample has more than 900,000 distinct CDR3 sequences, 29% seen once. Trimming pared 3 bases from V and 1 base from J, leaving 10 bases between. The CDR3 extends over 15 amino acids. This clonotype was found once. The target antigen is unknown. This same sample was also taken into another study, of T cells of mothers and their children. That study adds: Healthy Caucasian mothers, a few in number, and their six children were the donors.

This sequence joins TRBV12-3 or TRBV12-4 and TRBJ1-3; D gene uncertain. The receptor comes from a woman in her thirties or forties in good health. The sequencing sample was made of blood. The CDR3 region is CASSFGYTSGNTIYF. CDR3 in DNA: TGTGCCAGCAGTTTTGGGTACACTTCTGGAAACACCATATATTTT.